This TCR beta chain was captured in a study of identical twins. Worth noting for this clonotype: The antigen is not known.

Notes on the study in general: Out-of-frame alpha sequences shared by twins were enriched for low generation probability. In drawing conclusions, the study used cross-sectional statistical analysis and did not follow the same donors. Beta clonotypes that were abundant in cord blood contained fewer insertions, a pattern absent from memory repertoires.

Germline CDR1 and CDR2: SGHRS and YFSETQ. The CDR3 loop spans 15 amino acids. V lost 0 bases to trimming and J lost 3 bases, with 10 bases between them. Template switching added a universal primer site, and cDNA bore unique molecular identifiers. TCRdb reprocessed the 5' RACE reads via MiXCR and lists one record per CDR3 protein. The table has 1,800,000 or so distinct CDR3 sequences, 25% to 35% seen once; the top ten hold 0.25% to 0.3%. This receptor was obtained from a newborn girl in good health. This chain joins TRBV5-1 and TRBJ1-5, with a weak D call TRBD1 (6 bases). What was sequenced was cord blood. The CDR3 nucleotides read TGCGCCAGCAGCTTGGATGGGGGCGACAATCAGCCCCAGCATTTT. Translating gives CASSLDGGDNQPQHF.